A selection of T cell receptor beta chains follows, all from one sample in a study of T cell changes during pregnancy in multiple sclerosis. Measured with immunoSEQ multiplex PCR; TCRdb has only the in-frame clones, and not every one. This table has fewer than 25,000 clones, approximately 90% appearing once. Sequencing was performed on CD8+ T cells from peripheral blood mononuclear cells, taken in the first trimester of pregnancy. These TCRs come from a female donor with multiple sclerosis, enrolled in a pregnancy study. The CDR3 runs from the conserved cysteine through the conserved F or W. A D gene is named only where the DNA matches it firmly. Clone size is stated in some rows and not others, as once, few, many or a class when expanded.

length: 16; D: TRBD2; size: -; J: TRBJ2-1; V: TRBV29-1; DNA: TGCAGCGTTGAAGGGGCGACTAGCGGGTCCTACAATGAGCAGTTCTTC; CDR3: CSVEGATSGSYNEQFF
length: 15; D: -; size: once; J: TRBJ2-5; V: TRBV19; DNA: TGTGCCAGTAGTATCGGGGGCGGGAGTGCAGAGACCCAGTACTTC; CDR3: CASSIGGGSAETQYF
length: 15; D: -; size: -; J: TRBJ2-7; V: TRBV27; DNA: TGTGCCAGCAGACGGAGCCTACTTACACCTTGGGAGCAGTACTTC; CDR3: CASRRSLLTPWEQYF
length: 16; D: TRBD2; size: -; J: TRBJ2-1; V: TRBV15; DNA: TGTGCCACCAGCAGACAAACTAGCGGGAGGGATAATGAGCAGTTCTTC; CDR3: CATSRQTSGRDNEQFF
length: 15; D: -; size: -; J: TRBJ2-7; V: TRBV11-3; DNA: TGTGCCAGCAGCTTAGCCCCAGGTCAGACCTACGAGCAGTACTTC; CDR3: CASSLAPGQTYEQYF
length: 13; D: -; size: -; J: TRBJ1-2; V: TRBV28; DNA: TGTGCCAGCAGTTTCGCCAGTAACTATGGCTACACCTTC; CDR3: CASSFASNYGYTF
length: 19; D: TRBD2; size: -; J: TRBJ2-3; V: TRBV18; DNA: TGTGCCAGCTCACCACCTTTCGGCCAGCGGGAGGATAGCACAGATACGCAGTATTTT; CDR3: CASSPPFGQREDSTDTQYF
length: 16; D: -; size: -; J: TRBJ2-7; V: TRBV5-8; DNA: TGTGCCAGCAGCATGCCTCAGGAAGCTCTTGGGTACGAGCAGTACTTC; CDR3: CASSMPQEALGYEQYF
length: 13; D: -; size: -; J: TRBJ2-5; V: TRBV19; DNA: TGTGCCAGTAGTATAACAGGGTGGGAGACCCAGTACTTC; CDR3: CASSITGWETQYF
length: 16; D: -; size: -; J: TRBJ1-1; V: TRBV9; DNA: TGTGCCAGCAGCTCTCTATGGACAGACGAAAATATTGAAGCTTTCTTT; CDR3: CASSSLWTDENIEAFF
length: 14; D: -; size: -; J: TRBJ1-5; V: TRBV28; DNA: TGTGCCAGCATGCGAGAATATAGCAATCAGCCCCAGCATTTT; CDR3: CASMREYSNQPQHF
length: 16; D: -; size: -; J: TRBJ2-1; V: TRBV13; DNA: TGTGCCAGCAGCTCGTTAGTAGTAGAGGGATACAATGAGCAGTTCTTC; CDR3: CASSSLVVEGYNEQFF
length: 17; D: -; size: -; J: TRBJ2-1; V: TRBV7-9; DNA: TGTGCCAGCAGCCATCTTAGCGATAGGAGCTCCTACAATGAGCAGTTCTTC; CDR3: CASSHLSDRSSYNEQFF
length: 17; D: -; size: -; J: TRBJ2-7; V: TRBV21-1; DNA: TGTGCCAGCAGCAATCAAGGTAGCGGGAGACCCTCATACGAGCAGTACTTC; CDR3: CASSNQGSGRPSYEQYF
length: 14; D: -; size: once; J: TRBJ2-7; V: TRBV18; DNA: TGTGCCAGCTCACACCGGGACAAACACTACGAGCAGTACTTC; CDR3: CASSHRDKHYEQYF
length: 13; D: -; size: -; J: TRBJ2-1; V: TRBV6-4; DNA: TGTGCCAGCAGTGGAATCCCCACCGAGGAGCAGTTCTTC; CDR3: CASSGIPTEEQFF
length: 15; D: TRBD1; size: medium-sized; J: TRBJ2-7; V: TRBV2; DNA: TGTGCCAGTAGACACAGGGGGCCTTCGGACTACGAGCAGTACTTC; CDR3: CASRHRGPSDYEQYF
length: 14; D: -; size: -; J: TRBJ2-7; V: TRBV4-3; DNA: TGCGCCAGCAGCCGCGACAGGAGCTCCTACGAGCAGTACTTC; CDR3: CASSRDRSSYEQYF
length: 17; D: TRBD2; size: once; J: TRBJ2-2; V: TRBV28; DNA: TGTGCCAGCAGTTTACTAGGACTAGCGGGGAACACCGGGGAGCTGTTTTTT; CDR3: CASSLLGLAGNTGELFF
length: 18; D: TRBD1; size: -; J: TRBJ1-2; V: TRBV4-1; DNA: TGCGCCAGCAGCCAAATCCACGGGGGACAGGAGGATTTCTATGGCTACACCTTC; CDR3: CASSQIHGGQEDFYGYTF
length: 14; D: -; size: -; J: TRBJ2-1; V: TRBV19; DNA: TGTGCCAGTAGTATCCGGGAAGGGTACAATGAGCAGTTCTTC; CDR3: CASSIREGYNEQFF
length: 15; D: TRBD2; size: -; J: TRBJ2-3; V: TRBV11-2; DNA: TGTGCCAGCGGCCCCGGACTAGACAACACAGATACGCAGTATTTT; CDR3: CASGPGLDNTDTQYF
length: 12; D: -; size: -; J: TRBJ1-1; V: TRBV6-6; DNA: TGTGCCAGCAGCGCGGCCGACACTGAAGCTTTCTTT; CDR3: CASSAADTEAFF
length: 12; D: TRBD1; size: -; J: TRBJ1-2; V: TRBV29-1; DNA: TGCAGCGTTGCAGGGGGGCCTGAGGGCTACACCTTC; CDR3: CSVAGGPEGYTF
length: 12; D: -; size: -; J: TRBJ2-7; V: TRBV30; DNA: TGTGCCTGGAGTATCCAGGGATACGAGCAGTACTTC; CDR3: CAWSIQGYEQYF
length: 13; D: -; size: -; J: TRBJ2-2; V: TRBV29-1; DNA: TGCAGCGTTTCGGAGCCAAACACCGGGGAGCTGTTTTTT; CDR3: CSVSEPNTGELFF
length: 17; D: -; size: -; J: TRBJ2-1; V: TRBV4-3; DNA: TGCGCCAGCAGCCACGGATTTCCCGGGAGCTCCTACAATGAGCAGTTCTTC; CDR3: CASSHGFPGSSYNEQFF
length: 14; D: -; size: once; J: TRBJ2-1; V: TRBV29-1; DNA: TGCAGCGTTGAAGCGTTAAGAGATTACAATGAGCAGTTCTTC; CDR3: CSVEALRDYNEQFF
length: 16; D: -; size: -; J: TRBJ2-7; V: TRBV4-2; DNA: TGTGCCAGCAGCCAAGAGGCAGGTACTAGCTCCTACGAGCAGTACTTC; CDR3: CASSQEAGTSSYEQYF
length: 15; D: -; size: -; J: TRBJ1-1; V: TRBV7-2; DNA: TGTGCCAGCAGCTTAGCGCCAGGGGTGTACACTGAAGCTTTCTTT; CDR3: CASSLAPGVYTEAFF
length: 15; D: -; size: -; J: TRBJ1-1; V: TRBV7-2; DNA: TGTGCCAGCAGCCCTCGTGAGGCATTGAACACTGAAGCTTTCTTT; CDR3: CASSPREALNTEAFF
length: 15; D: -; size: -; J: TRBJ2-1; V: TRBV7-9; DNA: TGTGCCAGCAGCCCACGACTAGGACCCTACAATGAGCAGTTCTTC; CDR3: CASSPRLGPYNEQFF
length: 14; D: -; size: -; J: TRBJ1-2; V: TRBV19; DNA: TGTGCCAGTAGTATCGGGTGGGGGCTATCTGGCTACACCTTC; CDR3: CASSIGWGLSGYTF
length: 19; D: TRBD2; size: -; J: TRBJ2-1; V: TRBV7-9; DNA: TGTGCCAGCAGCTCCAGCACCGCCGGACTAGCGGGAGACTACAATGAGCAGTTCTTC; CDR3: CASSSSTAGLAGDYNEQFF
length: 14; D: TRBD2; size: -; J: TRBJ2-7; V: TRBV6-5; DNA: TGTGCCAGCAGCTTCAGCGGGAGGTCGGACGAGCAGTACTTC; CDR3: CASSFSGRSDEQYF
length: 17; D: TRBD2; size: -; J: TRBJ2-7; V: TRBV10-1; DNA: TGCGCCAGCAGTAGCGGGACTAGCGGGTACAGCTCCTACGAGCAGTACTTC; CDR3: CASSSGTSGYSSYEQYF
length: 17; D: TRBD2; size: -; J: TRBJ2-5; V: TRBV28; DNA: TGTGCCAGCAGTGAGCCTGGACTAGCGGGAGGTTTAGAGACCCAGTACTTC; CDR3: CASSEPGLAGGLETQYF
length: 15; D: -; size: once; J: TRBJ1-2; V: TRBV4-3; DNA: TGCGCCAGCAGCCAAGATGAGGGTATACAGCTTGGCTACACCTTC; CDR3: CASSQDEGIQLGYTF
length: 16; D: -; size: -; J: TRBJ2-7; V: TRBV4-2; DNA: TGTGCCAGCAGCCAAGAGGAGGGGACCCCATACTACGAGCAGTACTTC; CDR3: CASSQEEGTPYYEQYF
length: 15; D: -; size: -; J: TRBJ2-7; V: TRBV5-4; DNA: TGTGCCAGCAGCTTGGGTACAGGGTCAAACTACGAGCAGTACTTC; CDR3: CASSLGTGSNYEQYF
length: 15; D: -; size: -; J: TRBJ2-2; V: TRBV19; DNA: TGTGCCAGTAACCGGGGAACGGAGAGTCCCGGGGAGCTGTTTTTT; CDR3: CASNRGTESPGELFF
length: 15; D: -; size: once; J: TRBJ1-1; V: TRBV7-8; DNA: TGTGCCAGCAGCCCTCACAGTAAAATGAACACTGAAGCTTTCTTT; CDR3: CASSPHSKMNTEAFF
length: 13; D: TRBD1; size: -; J: TRBJ2-1; V: TRBV7-9; DNA: TGTGCCAGCAGCACAACAGGGGTCAATGAGCAGTTCTTC; CDR3: CASSTTGVNEQFF
length: 16; D: -; size: -; J: TRBJ2-7; V: TRBV10-3; DNA: TGTGCCATCAGTGAGTCACTAAGCGCTGACCTTGGCGAGCAGTACTTC; CDR3: CAISESLSADLGEQYF
length: 13; D: -; size: -; J: TRBJ1-1; V: TRBV6-6; DNA: TGTGCCAGCAGCCACCGGGAGAACACTGAAGCTTTCTTT; CDR3: CASSHRENTEAFF